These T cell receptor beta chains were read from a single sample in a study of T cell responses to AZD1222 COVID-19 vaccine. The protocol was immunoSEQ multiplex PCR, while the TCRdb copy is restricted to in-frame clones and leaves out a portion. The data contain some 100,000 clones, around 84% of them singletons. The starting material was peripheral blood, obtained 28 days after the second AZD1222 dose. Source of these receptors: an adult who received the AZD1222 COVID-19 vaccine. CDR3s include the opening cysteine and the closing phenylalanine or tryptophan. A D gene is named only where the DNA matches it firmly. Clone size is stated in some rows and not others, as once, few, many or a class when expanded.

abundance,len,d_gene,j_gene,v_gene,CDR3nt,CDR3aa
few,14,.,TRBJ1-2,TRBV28,TGTGCCAGCACCTGGGGGGCAGCCAACTATGGCTACACCTTC,CASTWGAANYGYTF
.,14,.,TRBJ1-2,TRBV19,TGTGCCAGTAAGGGGAACACAGTTAACTATGGCTACACCTTC,CASKGNTVNYGYTF
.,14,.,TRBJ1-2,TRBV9,TGTGCCAGCAGCCAAGACGGGGGGAGGAGTGGCTACACCTTC,CASSQDGGRSGYTF
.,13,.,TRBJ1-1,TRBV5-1,TGCGCCAGCAGTGAGGGGTTTGACACTGAAGCTTTCTTT,CASSEGFDTEAFF
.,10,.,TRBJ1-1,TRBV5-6,TGTGCCAGCAGCTTGGCTGAAGCTTTCTTT,CASSLAEAFF
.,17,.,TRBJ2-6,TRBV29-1,TGCAGCGTTGAAATCGGCAGGGGACCCTCTGGGGCCAACGTCCTGACTTTC,CSVEIGRGPSGANVLTF
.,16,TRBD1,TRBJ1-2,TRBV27,TGTGCCAGCAGTCGGGACAGAAAATTGGCTAACTATGGCTACACCTTC,CASSRDRKLANYGYTF
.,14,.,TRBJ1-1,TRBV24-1,TGTGCCACCAGTGACGGGACGGTGAACACTGAAGCTTTCTTT,CATSDGTVNTEAFF
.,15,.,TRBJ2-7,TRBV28,TGTGCCAGCAGATTCCAGCGTGGGTGGGGTGGAGAGCAGTACTTC,CASRFQRGWGGEQYF
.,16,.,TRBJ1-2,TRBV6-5,TGTGCCAGCAGTTACTCTTCAGGGGTTGTTCCCTATGGCTACACCTTC,CASSYSSGVVPYGYTF
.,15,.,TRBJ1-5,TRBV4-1,TGCGCCAGCAGCACCGGACCTGGGGGCAATCAGCCCCAGCATTTT,CASSTGPGGNQPQHF
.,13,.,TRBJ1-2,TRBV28,TGTGCCAGCAGTTCTCTTTCAAACTATGGCTACACCTTC,CASSSLSNYGYTF
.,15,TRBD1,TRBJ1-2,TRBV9,TGTGCCAGCAGCGTAGGGACAGGGGGAAACTATGGCTACACCTTC,CASSVGTGGNYGYTF
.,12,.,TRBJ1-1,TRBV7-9,TGTGCCAGCAGTCCAGAAGGACAAGCAGTTTTCTTT,CASSPEGQAVFF
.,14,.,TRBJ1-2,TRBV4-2,TGTGCCAGCAGCCGACAAGACGGGAACTATGGCTACACCTTC,CASSRQDGNYGYTF
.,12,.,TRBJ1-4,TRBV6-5,TGTGCCAGCAGTCTACAAGTTGAAAAACTGTTTTTT,CASSLQVEKLFF
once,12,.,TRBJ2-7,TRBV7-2,TGTGCCAGCAGCCCAAATGGACGGGAGCAGTACTTC,CASSPNGREQYF
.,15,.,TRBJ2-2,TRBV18,TGTGCCAGCTCACCCGGTCAGGGTCTAACCGGGGAGCTGTTTTTT,CASSPGQGLTGELFF
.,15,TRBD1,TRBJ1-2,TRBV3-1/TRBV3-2,TGTGCCAGCAGCCCTCGACAGGGGATTCTCTATGGCTACACCTTC,CASSPRQGILYGYTF
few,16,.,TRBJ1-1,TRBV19,TGTGCCAGTAGTACCAGATTCTCGGGGATGAACACTGAAGCTTTCTTT,CASSTRFSGMNTEAFF
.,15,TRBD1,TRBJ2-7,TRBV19,TGTGCCAGTGGGGAACAGGGGAGATCCTCCTACGAGCAGTACTTC,CASGEQGRSSYEQYF
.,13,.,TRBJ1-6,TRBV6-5,TGTGCCACCCACAGTTCAGTGGGGTCGCCCCTCCACTTT,CATHSSVGSPLHF
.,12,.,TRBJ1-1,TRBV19,TGTGCCAGTAGTATGCGACCCACTGAAGCTTTCTTT,CASSMRPTEAFF
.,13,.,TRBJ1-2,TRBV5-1,TGCGCCAGCAGCGGGGGTTTCATTCATGGCTACACCTTC,CASSGGFIHGYTF
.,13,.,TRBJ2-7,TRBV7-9,TGTGCCAGCAGCCTCTCTGGCCCCTACGAGCAGTACTTC,CASSLSGPYEQYF
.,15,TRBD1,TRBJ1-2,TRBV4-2,TGTGCCAGCAGCCAAGACGGGACAGCGGTCTATGGCTACACCTTC,CASSQDGTAVYGYTF
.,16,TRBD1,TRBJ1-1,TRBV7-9,TGTGCCAGCAGCCTGCGGACAGGGGCTATGAACACTGAAGCTTTCTTT,CASSLRTGAMNTEAFF
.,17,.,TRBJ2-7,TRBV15,TGTGCCACCAGCAGAGATCGAGGCGGAAGCGCTTCGAACGAGCAGTACTTC,CATSRDRGGSASNEQYF
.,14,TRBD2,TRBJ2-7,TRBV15,TGTGCCACCAGCAGCGGGGGGAGCTCCTACGAGCAGTACTTC,CATSSGGSSYEQYF
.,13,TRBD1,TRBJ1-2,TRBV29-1,TGCAGCGCCTCAGGGGGCGCGGTGGATGGCTACACCTTC,CSASGGAVDGYTF
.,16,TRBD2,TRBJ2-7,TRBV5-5,TGTGCCAGCAGCTTGTATCGGGCGGGAGCGGGGCACGAGCAGTACTTC,CASSLYRAGAGHEQYF
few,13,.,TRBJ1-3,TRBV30,TGTGCCTGGAGTTGGGGGGCTTCGGACACCATATATTTT,CAWSWGASDTIYF
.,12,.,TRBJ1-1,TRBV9,TGTGCCAGTACCGCCACCAACGGTGATGCTTTCTTT,CASTATNGDAFF
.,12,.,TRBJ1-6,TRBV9,TGTGCCAGCAGCCCACATAATTCACCCCTCCACTTT,CASSPHNSPLHF
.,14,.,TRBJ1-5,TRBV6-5,TGTGCCAGCAGTTACTCTGTGTTTGGTCAGCCCCAGCATTTT,CASSYSVFGQPQHF
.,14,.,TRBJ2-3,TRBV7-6,TGTGCCAGCAGCTTCTCGGGTCTCACAGATACGCAGTATTTT,CASSFSGLTDTQYF
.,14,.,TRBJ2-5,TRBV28,TGTGCCAGCAGTTTAGGCAGGCACACGGAGACCCAGTACTTC,CASSLGRHTETQYF
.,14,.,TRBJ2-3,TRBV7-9,TGTGCCAGCAGCTTTCGGGAAGGGGCGGATACGCAGTATTTT,CASSFREGADTQYF
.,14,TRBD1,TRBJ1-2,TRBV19,TGTGCCAGTAGTCCCCCCGGGACAGGATATGGCTACACCTTC,CASSPPGTGYGYTF
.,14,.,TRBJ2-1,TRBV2,TGTGCCAGCAGTGAACCCTGGCCACGGGAAGAGCAGTTCTTC,CASSEPWPREEQFF
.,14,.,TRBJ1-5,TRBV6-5,TGTGCCAGCGGCGACAGGCCAACCCGTCAGCCCCAGCATTTT,CASGDRPTRQPQHF
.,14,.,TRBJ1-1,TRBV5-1,TGCGCCAGCAGCCTCCGGGACGGAGGCACTGAAGCTTTCTTT,CASSLRDGGTEAFF
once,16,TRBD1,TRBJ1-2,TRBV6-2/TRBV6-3,TGTGCCAGCAGTGCGACATTAATCGGGACAGGGGATGGCTACACCTTC,CASSATLIGTGDGYTF
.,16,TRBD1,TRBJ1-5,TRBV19,TGTGCCAGTAGTATAGCCCCGACAGGGGTCAATCAGCCCCAGCATTTT,CASSIAPTGVNQPQHF